This TCR beta chain is drawn from a study of blood T cells in healthy people across ages. This clonotype was seen more than once but under ten times. The authors ran a second PCR of about 6 to 11 cycles using a sample-barcoded 5' primer and a J-beta primer mix. MiXCR was run by TCRdb on the 5' RACE reads, yielding one entry per CDR3 protein. The data show 700,000 to 950,000 distinct CDR3 sequences, 55% to 75% seen once. Germline trimming cut 8 bases from V and 1 base from J; bases unmatched to any gene: 7. The CDR3 runs to 13 residues. In germline, CDR1 is SQVTM, CDR2 ANQGSEA. J is TRBJ1-1 and V is TRBV29-1, with TRBD1 matching 7 bases. The sequence was collected from a man aged 30-40 years in good health. Sample: blood. DNA of the CDR3: TGCAGCATCCTCACAGGGGCGAACACTGAAGCTTTCTTT. Its protein product is CSILTGANTEAFF.